This T cell receptor (beta chain) was documented in a study of CD8 T cells in ankylosing spondylitis. Worth noting for this clonotype: Its antigen is still unknown.

As the method for making TCR beta libraries, quantitative 5'-RACE with molecular barcodes was used. TCRdb re-called the 5' RACE reads through MiXCR, storing one row per CDR3 protein. The table lists hundreds of thousands of distinct CDR3 sequences, approximately 10% of them singletons. Notes on the study in general: Disease-linked clones were reportedly significantly enriched in matched ankylosing spondylitis synovial fluid. For ankylosing spondylitis blood, a TCR beta motif of seven to nine highly homologous variants appeared characteristic. Peripheral blood held disease-linked clones only at relatively low frequency, and these were CD8+.

The sequencing input was blood, either unsorted or a sorted T cell fraction (not recorded which). The sequence was obtained from a male donor with ankylosing spondylitis.

The CDR3 spells CASSPDPSSYEQYF. As DNA, the CDR3 is TGCGCCAGCAGCCCCGACCCAAGCTCCTACGAGCAGTACTTC. V gene TRBV5-1 combines with J gene TRBJ2-7; D remains ambiguous. Germline V gives CDR1 SGHRS, CDR2 YFSETQ. V was trimmed by 4 bases and J by 0 bases, leaving 11 bases between them. This CDR3 has 14 residues.